Presented here are 25 T cell receptor beta chains from one specimen sequenced in a study of regulatory T cells in long-lasting Graves disease. Time point in this sample: newly diagnosed GD, antithyroid drugs for less than 3 months. RNA isolated from PBMCs was used to make the TCR library. Building the TCR beta libraries relied on iRepertoire HTBI primers, and CDR3 regions underwent Arm-PCR. TCRdb fed the multiplex PCR reads into MiXCR, producing one record per CDR3 protein. The sample records 360,000 or so distinct CDR3 sequences, around 15% being singletons. These data also formed part of another study, on T cells in Graves' hyperthyroidism and ophthalmopathy.

The starting material was peripheral blood mononuclear cells (PBMCs), obtained at new diagnosis, from a patient treated with antithyroid drugs. These receptors were collected from a woman aged 18-35 years with Graves disease.

This clonotype appeared many times. The V call is TRBV11-1, the J call TRBJ2-5; possibly TRBD2 for D (6 bases). The CDR3 is 11 amino acids. Germline values: CDR1 SGHAT, CDR2 FQDESV (reference sequence). With 6 bases removed from V and 9 bases from J, the gap between germline ends came to 11 bases. The CDR3 reads CASRSGGAQYF. The CDR3 region has the DNA TGTGCCAGCAGGTCAGGAGGGGCCCAGTACTTC.

At least ten counts were recorded for this clonotype. This chain connects TRBV5-1 to TRBJ2-1; 9 nucleotides line up with TRBD1. Germline loops: CDR1 SGHRS, CDR2 YFSETQ. V dropped 5 bases and J dropped 4; count of bases not matched to a gene: 13. The CDR3 has 17 residues. DNA of the CDR3: TGCGCCAGCAGAGGGAAGCCCCGGGACAGGGATTACAATGAGCAGTTCTTC. It translates to CASRGKPRDRDYNEQFF.

In this sample, this clonotype turned up a few times. The rearrangement joins TRBV7-8 to TRBJ2-5; possible D gene TRBD2, 6 bases. Deletions cut 5 bases from V and 2 bases from J, with 18 bases between. Germline V gene data show CDR1 as SGHVS and CDR2 as FQNEAQ. CDR3 size: 16 residues. The CDR3 protein is CASSPRGTLMQETQYF. CDR3 nucleotides: TGTGCCAGCAGCCCCCGTGGGACTCTGATGCAAGAGACCCAGTACTTC.

In regard to this clonotype: The junction differs from germline at one of its ends, possibly a read error. The chain links TRBV10-1 to TRBJ2-2; TRBD2 matches at 15 bases. Per germline, CDR1 WNHNN and CDR2 SYGVQD (reference sequence). The CDR3 runs 18 residues. The CDR3 DNA follows: TGCGCCAGCAGACCGGGACTAGCGGGAGGACCGAACACCGGGGAGCCGTTTTTT. This gives the protein CASRPGLAGGPNTGEPFF.

Worth noting for this clonotype: This could be a read error, since a much larger clone is one nucleotide away. The chain is built from TRBV12-3 or TRBV12-4 and TRBJ1-5, with a weak D call TRBD1 (5 bases). CDR3 length: 13 amino acids. CDR3: CASSQGNNRPQHF. The CDR3, as DNA: TGTGCCAGCAGTCAGGGTAACAATCGGCCCCAGCATTTT.

The sample holds many counts of this clonotype. The V gene is TRBV6-5, the J gene TRBJ2-7; 7 positions match TRBD2. In germline, CDR1 is MNHEY, CDR2 SVGAGI. CDR3 size: 14 residues. Trimming at V came to 2 bases and at J to 0 bases, leaving 1 base not matched to a gene. The CDR3 DNA follows: TGTGCCAGCAGTTACGCGGGAGCCTCCTACGAGCAGTACTTC. Translated: CASSYAGASYEQYF.

This clonotype was observed a handful of times. This could be a read error, since a much larger clone is one nucleotide away. The chain carries TRBV11-2 and TRBJ2-1; D not certain. V lost 5 bases to trimming and J lost 7 bases, with 18 bases between them. CDR3 length: 15 residues. The germline gives CDR1 SGHAT, CDR2 FQNNGV. The CDR3 DNA follows: TGTGCCAGCAGCGTAGTCGTTCAGTCTGAAAATGAGCAGTTCTTC. This gives the protein CASSVVVQSENEQFF.

V gene TRBV7-2 combines with J gene TRBJ1-5; D perhaps matches TRBD1 (6 bases). Between the trimmed V and J ends, which lost 2 bases and 6 bases, there was a span of 14 bases. This CDR3 comprises 15 residues. Germline CDR1 SGHTA, CDR2 FQGNSA. CDR3 protein: CASSLKPGAAQPQHF. The CDR3 DNA sequence: TGTGCCAGCAGCTTAAAACCAGGGGCGGCTCAGCCCCAGCATTTT.

This clonotype was counted ten times or more. The chain carries TRBV6-5 and TRBJ2-1, with 10 bases matching TRBD2. The CDR3 runs 15 residues. Germline lookup yields CDR1 MNHEY and CDR2 SVGAGI. The V and J ends lost 2 bases and 9 bases, in that order; junction bases with no gene match: 7. DNA for the CDR3: TGTGCCAGCAGTTACGGAGCGGGGGGGCACGTTGAGCAGTTCTTC. Translating it yields CASSYGAGGHVEQFF.

The chain recombines TRBV19 with TRBJ1-2; the D gene is possibly TRBD1 (5 bases). CDR3 length equals 15 residues. Germline V gene data show CDR1 as LNHDA and CDR2 as SQIVND (reference sequence). V was pared by 3 bases and J by 3 bases, with 14 bases between. Written as DNA, the CDR3 is TGTGCCAGTAGTATCGCTCCAGGGCCGGACTATGGCTACACCTTC. Translation gives CASSIAPGPDYGYTF. Drawing the rest from reference TRBV19 and TRBJ1-2, the complete variable domain is DGGITQSPKYLFRKEGQNVTLSCEQNLNHDAMYWYRQDPGQGLRLIYYSQIVNDFQKGDIAEGYSVSREKKESFPLTVTSAQKNPTAFYLCASSIAPGPDYGYTFGSGTRLTVV.

V usage is TRBV9 and J usage is TRBJ2-2; 9 bases line up with TRBD1. The CDR3 consists of 17 residues. V lost 3 bases and J lost 1; bases outside the gene matches: 7. The germline gives CDR1 SGDLS, CDR2 YYNGEE. This CDR3 reads CASSAVQGALNTGELFF. The DNA of the CDR3 is TGTGCCAGCAGCGCAGTACAGGGGGCGTTGAACACCGGGGAGCTGTTTTTT.

This clonotype has just a few counts. The chain employs TRBV27 and TRBJ2-1, with D perhaps TRBD2 (5 bases). The germline CDR1 and CDR2 sequences are MNHEY and SMNVEV (reference sequence). This CDR3 has 14 amino acids. V was cut by 8 bases and J by 0 bases, with 11 bases left in between. CDR3 DNA: TGTGCCAGCCTCGGGATCAGCTCCTACAATGAGCAGTTCTTC. Its translation is CASLGISSYNEQFF.

This clonotype has just a few counts. In DNA form, the CDR3 reads TGTGCCAGCAGTGAATCCGTGACTAGCGCAAATGAGCAGTTCTTC. This gives the protein CASSESVTSANEQFF. J is TRBJ2-1 and V is TRBV25-1, with TRBD2 identical over 8 bases. The CDR3 loop spans 15 amino acids. V trimming: 1 base; J trimming: 7 bases; junction bases outside the gene matches: 6. Germline CDR1 reads MGHDK; CDR2 reads SYGVNS.

This clonotype was observed a few times. CDR3 DNA: TGTGCCAGCAGGCCATCAGGGAGTGATCAGCCCCAGCATTTT. Its protein is CASRPSGSDQPQHF. The chain links TRBV6-1 to TRBJ1-5, with D perhaps TRBD1 (5 bases). V lost 6 bases and J 5 bases, leaving 14 bases between the germline ends. The CDR3 totals 14 residues. Looked up from germline, CDR1 is MNHNS and CDR2 is SASEGT.

CDR3 protein: CASSYSFGMNTEAFF. The CDR3 DNA sequence: TGTGCCAGCAGTTACTCGTTTGGGATGAACACTGAAGCTTTCTTT. The chain couples TRBV6-2 or TRBV6-3 to TRBJ1-1, with no clear D. CDR1 is MNHEY and CDR2 is SVGEGT in the germline V gene. CDR3 length: 15 residues. With 0 bases removed from V and 0 bases from J, the gap between germline ends came to 8 bases.

The chain recombines TRBV20-1 with TRBJ1-5; D is perhaps TRBD1 (5 bases). The CDR3 has 14 amino acids. Trimming pared 3 bases from V and 2 bases from J, leaving 11 bases between. Germline CDR1 reads DFQATT; CDR2 reads SNEGSKA (reference sequence). In nucleotides, the CDR3 is TGCAGTGCTAGTTTCGGGGGTGGCAATCAGCCCCAGCATTTT. Protein: CSASFGGGNQPQHF.

Many counts were recorded for this clonotype. The genes are TRBV10-3 and TRBJ2-7; TRBD1 matches 9 bases. The germline V gene encodes CDR1 ENHRY and CDR2 SYGVKD. Germline trimming cut 4 bases from V and 5 bases from J; bases unmatched to any gene: 6. The CDR3 covers 14 residues. The CDR3 spells CAISGGDRAHEQYF. CDR3 DNA: TGTGCCATCAGTGGAGGGGACAGGGCCCACGAGCAGTACTTC.

This clonotype has at least ten counts. The chain uses TRBV10-3 and TRBJ2-1; TRBD1 is a possible D gene (6 bases). V was trimmed by 4 bases and J by 7 bases, leaving 8 bases between them. Germline CDR1 reads ENHRY; CDR2 reads SYGVKD. This CDR3 is 12 amino acids long. The CDR3 coding sequence is TGTGCCATCAGTGTAGGGACAAATGAGCAGTTCTTC. It codes for CAISVGTNEQFF.

This clonotype was recorded a few times. The chain uses TRBV6-2 or TRBV6-3 and TRBJ2-3; 7 bases match TRBD2. The CDR3 loop spans 17 amino acids. Germline V lookup: CDR1 MNHEY, CDR2 SVGEGT. The trim removed 0 bases at V and 3 bases at J, leaving 9 bases unmatched. CDR3 coding DNA: TGTGCCAGCAGTTACTCGAGGGGCCCGGGGGGTACAGATACGCAGTATTTT. Amino acid sequence: CASSYSRGPGGTDTQYF.

This clonotype was counted at least ten times. The chain combines TRBV2 with TRBJ2-1, with unresolved D. V was pared by 1 base and J by 10 bases, with 2 bases between. There are 10 residues in the CDR3. From germline, CDR1 is SNHLY and CDR2 FYNNEI. CDR3 in amino acids: CASSEGEQFF. The CDR3 coding sequence is TGTGCCAGCAGTGAAGGCGAGCAGTTCTTC.

The table lists this clonotype with many counts. The genes are TRBV28 and TRBJ1-1; maybe TRBD1 (6 bases). The CDR3 runs 13 residues. Trimming left V 9 bases short and J 1 base short, with 12 bases between. Per germline, CDR1 MDHEN and CDR2 SYDVKM. The chain's CDR3 is CASLPGANTEAFF. The CDR3 coding sequence is TGTGCCAGTCTGCCGGGGGCGAACACTGAAGCTTTCTTT.

This clonotype was seen ten or more times. The gene calls are TRBV7-9 and TRBJ2-2, with D possibly TRBD1 on 5 matching bases. Trimming took 5 bases from V and 4 from J, leaving 17 bases between them. Germline V gene lookup returns CDR1 SEHNR and CDR2 FQNEAQ (reference sequence). The CDR3 runs to 16 residues. The CDR3 nucleotides are TGTGCCAGCAGCCAAAGTGCCCAGGGCGGCACCGGGGAGCTGTTTTTT. This encodes CASSQSAQGGTGELFF.

The gene calls are TRBV5-5 and TRBJ1-2; D uncertain. Germline CDR1 is SGHKS and CDR2 is YYEKEE (reference sequence). This CDR3 comprises 13 residues. With 4 bases removed from V and 0 bases from J, the gap between germline ends came to 7 bases. DNA for the CDR3: TGTGCCAGCAGCGTAGAAGCTAACTATGGCTACACCTTC. Its translation: CASSVEANYGYTF. Full variable domain (outside the CDR3, taken from reference TRBV5-5 and TRBJ1-2): DAGVTQSPTHLIKTRGQQVTLRCSPISGHKSVSWYQQVLGQGPQFIFQYYEKEERGRGNFPDRFSARQFPNYSSELNVNALLLGDSALYLCASSVEANYGYTFGSGTRLTVV.

In its sample, this clonotype was seen a few times. This chain connects TRBV6-1 to TRBJ2-3; weak D call: TRBD1 (7 bases). The ends were cut back, 6 bases at V and 2 bases at J, with 12 bases in the middle. This CDR3 is 14 amino acids long. Per the germline V gene, CDR1 is MNHNS and CDR2 is SASEGT. CDR3 residues: CASSAGQPTDTQYF. The CDR3 region has the DNA TGTGCCAGCAGCGCGGGACAGCCCACAGATACGCAGTATTTT.

This clonotype was seen ten or more times. J is TRBJ2-5 and V is TRBV11-2, with 14 bases matching TRBD2. Germline values: CDR1 SGHAT, CDR2 FQNNGV. The CDR3 contains 19 residues. V trimming: 1 base; J trimming: 1 base; junction bases outside the gene matches: 8. CDR3 loop: CASSLVRGLAGERQETQYF. CDR3 coding DNA: TGTGCCAGCAGCTTAGTTAGGGGACTAGCGGGAGAGCGCCAAGAGACCCAGTACTTC.